These T cell receptor beta chains were read from a single sample in a study of blood T cell repertoires in COVID-19. Here immunoSEQ multiplex PCR was the method, and the copy in TCRdb shows in-frame clones only, minus some. The sample holds around 190,000 clones, about nine tenths seen once. The sequencing sample was made of peripheral blood. The receptor set was obtained from a man aged 18 to 30 with active or convalescent COVID-19. Both conserved end residues are part of each CDR3. D genes are given only for firm matches. Some rows mark clone size as missing; the rest say once, few, many or name a class of expanded clone.

clone_size: once; v_call: TRBV15; j_call: TRBJ1-1; d_call: NA; cdr3_aa: CATSRDGANTEAFF; cdr3_nt: TGTGCCACCAGCAGAGATGGGGCGAACACTGAAGCTTTCTTT
clone_size: NA; v_call: TRBV18; j_call: TRBJ1-4; d_call: NA; cdr3_aa: CASSPHAGASEKLFF; cdr3_nt: TGTGCCAGCTCACCACACGCGGGGGCCAGTGAAAAACTGTTTTTT
clone_size: NA; v_call: TRBV12-5; j_call: TRBJ1-1; d_call: NA; cdr3_aa: CASGLVVSGKGLEGEAFF; cdr3_nt: TGTGCTAGTGGTTTGGTAGTCTCGGGGAAAGGACTTGAGGGTGAAGCTTTCTTT
clone_size: NA; v_call: TRBV6-5; j_call: TRBJ1-2; d_call: NA; cdr3_aa: CASRSRVQAHYGYTF; cdr3_nt: TGTGCCAGCAGATCCAGGGTACAGGCCCACTATGGCTACACCTTC
clone_size: NA; v_call: TRBV10-3; j_call: TRBJ2-1; d_call: TRBD2; cdr3_aa: CAIRTSGDHNEQFF; cdr3_nt: TGTGCCATCAGGACTAGCGGGGATCACAATGAGCAGTTCTTC
clone_size: few; v_call: TRBV5-6; j_call: TRBJ1-5; d_call: TRBD1; cdr3_aa: CASSLATGGNQPQHF; cdr3_nt: TGTGCCAGCAGCTTGGCTACAGGGGGCAATCAGCCCCAGCATTTT
clone_size: NA; v_call: TRBV5-6; j_call: TRBJ2-7; d_call: TRBD1; cdr3_aa: CASSYGTGGNYEQYF; cdr3_nt: TGTGCCAGCAGCTACGGGACAGGGGGTAACTACGAGCAGTACTTC
clone_size: once; v_call: TRBV6-5; j_call: TRBJ1-5; d_call: NA; cdr3_aa: CASSTDRTYQPQHF; cdr3_nt: TGTGCCAGCAGTACCGACAGGACATATCAGCCCCAGCATTTT
clone_size: NA; v_call: TRBV18; j_call: TRBJ2-5; d_call: NA; cdr3_aa: CASSREIQETQYF; cdr3_nt: TGTGCCAGCTCACGAGAAATACAAGAGACCCAGTACTTC
clone_size: NA; v_call: TRBV21-1; j_call: TRBJ2-2; d_call: NA; cdr3_aa: CASSLRKQGTGELFF; cdr3_nt: TGTGCCAGCAGCCTCCGAAAACAGGGCACCGGGGAGCTGTTTTTT
clone_size: NA; v_call: TRBV6-1; j_call: TRBJ1-6; d_call: TRBD1; cdr3_aa: CASSEDWDRNNSPLHF; cdr3_nt: TGTGCCAGCAGTGAAGATTGGGACAGAAACAATTCACCCCTCCACTTT
clone_size: NA; v_call: TRBV6-5; j_call: TRBJ2-1; d_call: NA; cdr3_aa: CASRTFQGGINEQFF; cdr3_nt: TGTGCCAGCAGAACGTTTCAGGGAGGTATCAATGAGCAGTTCTTC
clone_size: NA; v_call: TRBV19; j_call: TRBJ2-5; d_call: NA; cdr3_aa: CASSIPSGGQETQYF; cdr3_nt: TGTGCCAGTAGTATTCCCTCCGGGGGCCAAGAGACCCAGTACTTC
clone_size: once; v_call: TRBV18; j_call: TRBJ2-3; d_call: TRBD2; cdr3_aa: CASSAPSGVTDTQYF; cdr3_nt: TGTGCCAGCTCAGCTCCTAGCGGCGTCACAGATACGCAGTATTTT
clone_size: NA; v_call: TRBV12-5; j_call: TRBJ2-5; d_call: NA; cdr3_aa: CASRRREQETQYF; cdr3_nt: TGTGCTAGCAGGCGGAGGGAGCAAGAGACCCAGTACTTC